A single sample is the source of the 19 T cell receptor beta chains below, sequenced in a study of OX40 agonist ivuxolimab in advanced cancers. The data were produced by immunoSEQ multiplex PCR, yet TCRdb's version contains in-frame clones alone and is incomplete. The sample lists more than 50,000 clones; 85% were seen once. The sample consisted of CD4+ or CD8+ T cells sorted from blood, taken in a trial of the OX40 agonist ivuxolimab. These receptors were obtained from an adult with an advanced solid tumor such as melanoma, head and neck, liver or kidney cancer.

The chain links TRBV6-5 to TRBJ2-2, with 8 bases aligning to TRBD2. The CDR3 is 15 amino acids. Germline trimming cut 2 bases from V and 7 bases from J; bases unmatched to any gene: 6. Germline V gene sequence: CDR1 MNHEY, CDR2 SVGAGI. CDR3 sequence reads: CASSYDGGAVGELFF. The CDR3 coding sequence is TGTGCCAGCAGTTACGACGGGGGGGCCGTCGGGGAGCTGTTTTTT.

The CDR3 region is CASSGTGETDTQYF. CDR3 bases: TGCGCCAGCAGCGGGACAGGGGAAACAGATACGCAGTATTTT. V is TRBV10-1 and J is TRBJ2-3, with 10 bases aligning to TRBD1. The CDR3 totals 14 residues. Germline V gene data show CDR1 as WNHNN and CDR2 as SYGVQD (reference sequence). The junction had 3 bases not matched to a gene; V was cut back by 6 bases and J by 3 bases.

The chain employs TRBV10-3 and TRBJ1-1; TRBD1 aligns across 9 bases. The V segment lost 6 bases and the J segment 4 bases; nucleotides outside the gene matches: 9. Per germline, CDR1 ENHRY and CDR2 SYGVKD. The length of the CDR3 is 15 residues. As DNA, the CDR3 is TGTGCCATCAGCCCGACAGGGGGAGTTGGCACTGAAGCTTTCTTT. Amino acids: CAISPTGGVGTEAFF.

V is TRBV11-2 and J is TRBJ1-4; possible D gene TRBD1, 5 bases. V shed 5 bases and J shed 2 bases, with 9 bases lying between them. The CDR3 loop spans 14 amino acids. CDR1 and CDR2 (germline): SGHAT, FQNNGV. The CDR3 DNA sequence: TGTGCCAGCAGCCCAGGGCTTACTAATGAAAAACTGTTTTTT. Translated, it gives CASSPGLTNEKLFF.

The count of this clone is one. The rearrangement links TRBV27 to TRBJ1-1, with TRBD1 identical over 10 bases. V gave up 5 bases and J gave up 1 base; unmatched junction bases: 10. Germline lookup yields CDR1 MNHEY and CDR2 SMNVEV (reference sequence). This CDR3 is built from 17 residues. The CDR3 coding sequence is TGTGCCAGCAGTCCCGGACAGGGGGAGTTTGGGAACACTGAAGCTTTCTTT. Translation: CASSPGQGEFGNTEAFF.

CDR3 region: CASSTNNEQFF. CDR3 in DNA: TGTGCCAGCAGTACTAACAATGAGCAGTTCTTC. This rearrangement joins TRBV7-6 to TRBJ2-1, with D unresolved. Between the trimmed V and J ends, which lost 6 bases and 5 bases, there was a span of 5 bases. This CDR3 region has 11 residues. Germline values: CDR1 SGHVS, CDR2 FNYEAQ.

This chain uses TRBV7-9 with TRBJ2-2; perhaps TRBD1 as D (6 bases). The CDR3 totals 16 residues. The germline gives CDR1 SEHNR, CDR2 FQNEAQ (reference sequence). V lost 4 bases, J lost 4 bases, and 16 bases lay in between. CDR3 bases: TGTGCCAGCAGCTACTATAGACAGGCCAGCACCGGGGAGCTGTTTTTT. Translated, it gives CASSYYRQASTGELFF.

The chain combines TRBV5-4 with TRBJ1-2, with 7 bases fitting TRBD1. With V trimmed by 3 bases and J by 2 bases, 4 bases remained unmatched. From germline, CDR1 is SGHNT and CDR2 YYREEE (reference sequence). The CDR3 is made up of 14 amino acids. This CDR3 is CASSSGQENYGYTF. CDR3 bases: TGTGCCAGCAGCTCCGGACAGGAAAACTATGGCTACACCTTC. The entire variable domain, with the rest obtained from reference TRBV5-4 and TRBJ1-2, is as follows: ETGVTQSPTHLIKTRGQQVTLRCSSQSGHNTVSWYQQALGQGPQFIFQYYREEENGRGNFPPRFSGLQFPNYSSELNVNALELDDSALYLCASSSGQENYGYTFGSGTRLTVV.

In DNA, the CDR3 is TGTGCCAGCTCACTCTACCGGGGTACCGTCTACGAGCAGTACTTC. Its translation: CASSLYRGTVYEQYF. V usage is TRBV18 and J usage is TRBJ2-7; D is perhaps TRBD2 (5 bases). Germline values: CDR1 KGHSH, CDR2 LQKENI. V lost 4 bases to trimming and J lost 3 bases, with 16 bases between them. The CDR3 is made up of 15 amino acids.

The rearrangement links TRBV9 to TRBJ2-1; D possibly corresponds to TRBD1 (5 bases). Trimming left V 3 bases short and J 10 bases short, with 11 bases between. This CDR3 has 12 residues. Germline CDR1 SGDLS, CDR2 YYNGEE. CDR3 protein: CASSASGYEQFF. DNA for the CDR3: TGTGCCAGCAGCGCCTCAGGGTACGAGCAGTTCTTC.

The rearrangement uses TRBV10-1 and TRBJ2-1, with TRBD2 as a possible D gene (6 bases). Per germline, CDR1 WNHNN and CDR2 SYGVQD (reference sequence). The CDR3 runs 14 residues. Trimming removed 0 bases at V and 6 bases at J, with 9 bases between. DNA for the CDR3: TGCGCCAGCAGTGAGTCGTACGGGAGCAATGAGCAGTTCTTC. Protein: CASSESYGSNEQFF.

The V and J genes are TRBV7-3 and TRBJ2-3; 8 nucleotides match TRBD2. The germline V gene has CDR1 SGHTA and CDR2 FQGTGA. The CDR3 has 15 amino acids. V trimming: 5 bases; J trimming: 0 bases; junction bases outside the gene matches: 4. The chain's CDR3 is CASSALAGSTDTQYF. Written as DNA, the CDR3 is TGTGCCAGCAGCGCCTTAGCGGGGAGCACAGATACGCAGTATTTT. The variable domain in full, completed from reference TRBV7-3 and TRBJ2-3, reads GAGVSQTPSNKVTEKGKYVELRCDPISGHTALYWYRQSLGQGPEFLIYFQGTGAADDSGLPNDRFFAVRPEGSVSTLKIQRTERGDSAVYLCASSALAGSTDTQYFGPGTRLTVL.

In nucleotides, the CDR3 is TGTGCCACCAACCCCCCGGGTCGTCGGGGTGAAGCTTTCTTT. It specifies CATNPPGRRGEAFF. This chain links TRBV6-5 with TRBJ1-1; D gene uncertain. Germline assignment: CDR1 MNHEY and CDR2 SVGAGI. Trimming took 10 bases from V and 7 from J, leaving 22 bases between them. The CDR3 runs 14 residues.

The rearrangement joins TRBV28 to TRBJ1-1, with D unresolved. This CDR3 is built from 16 residues. Germline CDR1 reads MDHEN; CDR2 reads SYDVKM. V was clipped by 4 bases and J by 6 bases, with 21 bases between them. CDR3 loop: CASSSAHLASGPEAFF. DNA for the CDR3: TGTGCCAGCAGTTCGGCCCATCTCGCCTCGGGCCCTGAAGCTTTCTTT.

This chain links TRBV9 with TRBJ1-3; unclear D gene. Germline V gene data show CDR1 as SGDLS and CDR2 as YYNGEE. The V and J ends lost 2 bases and 0 bases respectively, with 3 bases between them. This CDR3 is 13 amino acids long. CDR3 amino acids: CASSVTSGNTIYF. CDR3 bases: TGTGCCAGCAGCGTCACCTCTGGAAACACCATATATTTT. Combining the CDR3 with reference TRBV9 and TRBJ1-3 gives the whole variable domain DSGVTQTPKHLITATGQRVTLRCSPRSGDLSVYWYQQSLDQGLQFLIQYYNGEERAKGNILERFSAQQFPDLHSELNLSSLELGDSALYFCASSVTSGNTIYFGEGSWLTVV.

The chain combines TRBV5-1 with TRBJ2-5; D ambiguous. Trimming stripped 1 base from V and 1 base from J, with 2 bases between. The CDR3 contains 12 residues. The germline V gene encodes CDR1 SGHRS and CDR2 YFSETQ. CDR3 bases: TGCGCCAGCAGCTTGACCCAAGAGACCCAGTACTTC. Translating it yields CASSLTQETQYF.

Only one count was recorded for this clone. DNA of the CDR3: TGCGCCAGCCGCAAAGGCGGGGGAAACCAAGAGACCCAGTACTTC. As protein: CASRKGGGNQETQYF. This chain uses TRBV10-2 with TRBJ2-5, with TRBD2 matching over 7 bases. The germline V gene encodes CDR1 WSHSY and CDR2 SAAADI. The CDR3 covers 15 residues. The V and J ends lost 8 bases and 0 bases, in that order; junction bases with no gene match: 9.

The chain uses TRBV2 and TRBJ2-2, with a tentative D call TRBD1 (5 bases). This CDR3 has 14 residues. The V gene's germline CDR1 is SNHLY and CDR2 FYNNEI. V was cut by 2 bases and J by 6 bases, with 10 bases left in between. The CDR3 nucleotides are TGTGCCAGCAGTGAAAGACAGTTTCCCGGGGAGCTGTTTTTT. Its protein is CASSERQFPGELFF.

This clone was found once. The V call is TRBV5-1, the J call TRBJ1-2; 11 bases align to TRBD1. V lost 4 bases to trimming and J lost 8 bases; unmatched junction nucleotides: 13. Germline CDR1 and CDR2: SGHRS and YFSETQ. The CDR3 runs to 16 residues. CDR3 protein: CASSPHLDRGLQGYTF. CDR3 coding DNA: TGCGCCAGCAGCCCCCATTTGGACAGGGGGCTCCAGGGCTACACCTTC.